A single TCR beta chain is shown here with its context. This entry comes from a study of T-cell memory formation after mild COVID-19. This CDR3 has 12 amino acids. Trimming removed 3 bases from V and 1 base from J, with 7 bases in between. Per the germline V gene, CDR1 is SQVTM and CDR2 is ANQGSEA. From the 5' RACE reads, TCRdb called clonotypes with MiXCR, one entry per CDR3 protein. The table has a few hundred thousand distinct CDR3 sequences, roughly 20% seen once. Sequenced: PBMCs or a T cell subset sorted from them (not recorded which). The clonotype was recovered from a man aged 18 to 35 who had mild COVID-19 (a few samples of this study predate the infection). Cell type and time point are not known. The V and J genes are TRBV29-1 and TRBJ2-7; D not certain. As DNA, the CDR3 is TGCAGCGTTGAGTCAGATTCCTACGAGCAGTACTTC. This translates into CSVESDSYEQYF.